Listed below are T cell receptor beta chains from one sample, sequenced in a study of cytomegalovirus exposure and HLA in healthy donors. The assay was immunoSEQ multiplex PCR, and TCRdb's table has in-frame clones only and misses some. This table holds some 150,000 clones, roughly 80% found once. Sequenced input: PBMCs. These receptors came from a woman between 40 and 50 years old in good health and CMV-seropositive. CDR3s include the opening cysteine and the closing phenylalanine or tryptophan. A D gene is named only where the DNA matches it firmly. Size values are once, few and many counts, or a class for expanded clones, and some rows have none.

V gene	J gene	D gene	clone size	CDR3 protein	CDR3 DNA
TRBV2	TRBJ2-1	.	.	CASSELLSGDSYNEQFF	TGTGCCAGCAGTGAACTGTTATCCGGGGACTCCTACAATGAGCAGTTCTTC
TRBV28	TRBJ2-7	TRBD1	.	CASTQTGLEQYF	TGTGCCAGCACCCAGACAGGGCTCGAGCAGTACTTC
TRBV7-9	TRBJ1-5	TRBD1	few	CASTPGTGRNQPQHF	TGTGCCAGCACCCCCGGGACAGGGCGCAATCAGCCCCAGCATTTT
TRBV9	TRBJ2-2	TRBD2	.	CASSSGLATGELFF	TGTGCCAGCAGCTCGGGACTAGCTACCGGGGAGCTGTTTTTT
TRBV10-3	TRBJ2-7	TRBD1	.	CAIRPTGSVNEQYF	TGTGCCATCAGGCCGACAGGGAGTGTCAACGAGCAGTACTTC
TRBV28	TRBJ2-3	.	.	CAGPGRGLTDTQYF	TGTGCCGGCCCCGGGCGGGGCCTCACAGATACGCAGTATTTT
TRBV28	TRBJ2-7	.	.	CASSLSGYEQYF	TGTGCCAGCAGTTTATCAGGGTACGAGCAGTACTTC
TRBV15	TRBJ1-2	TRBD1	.	CATSAGTDINYGYTF	TGTGCCACCAGCGCCGGGACAGATATTAACTATGGCTACACCTTC
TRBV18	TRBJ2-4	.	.	CASSPPSEGIQYF	TGTGCCAGCTCACCACCGTCAGAGGGCATTCAGTACTTC
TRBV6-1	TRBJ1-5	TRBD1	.	CASSETPGQVHF	TGTGCCAGCAGTGAAACTCCGGGACAGGTTCATTTT
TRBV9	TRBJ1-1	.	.	CASSVGGTLAEAFF	TGTGCCAGCAGCGTAGGCGGAACGTTGGCAGAAGCTTTCTTT